The text below deals with one TCR beta chain. Its target is not known. This specimen comes from a study of CD8+CD57+ T cells in acquired aplastic anemia. Whole-study context: Sorting CD4+ and CD8+ cells gave DNA averaging about 2.9 ug. Reads per healthy sample averaged roughly 9.9 million (CD4+) and some 11 million (CD8+).

Template material for TCR beta VDJ and CDR3 profiling consisted of genomic DNA. TCRdb called the reads again in MiXCR, with one record for every CDR3 protein. This table holds about 220,000 distinct CDR3 sequences, about a third found once. Study-wide findings and caveats: Researchers reported that CD8+ Simpson's diversity was not significantly different in patients versus controls. Patients and controls shared 25 to 30 CD8+ CDR3 sequences.

Germline CDR1 and CDR2: SGHVS and FQNEAQ. CDR3 length equals 18 residues. V shed 1 base and J shed 0 bases, with 16 bases lying between them. The receptor was derived from a human donor in good health, serving as a control. Sequencing input: sorted CD4+, CD8+, or CD8+CD57+ T cells (not recorded which) from PBMCs. This chain joins TRBV7-8 and TRBJ1-5; the D gene is possibly TRBD1 (6 bases). The CDR3 loop is CASSLGGQIQDSNQPQHF. The DNA of the CDR3 is TGTGCCAGCAGCTTAGGGGGACAAATACAAGATAGCAATCAGCCCCAGCATTTT. The entire variable domain, with the rest obtained from reference TRBV7-8 and TRBJ1-5, is as follows: GAGVSQSPRYKVAKRGQDVALRCDPISGHVSLFWYQQALGQGPEFLTYFQNEAQLDKSGLPSDRFFAERPEGSVSTLKIQRTQQEDSAVYLCASSLGGQIQDSNQPQHFGDGTRLSIL.